This TCR beta chain was identified during a study of CXCR3-negative and CXCR3-positive naive CD8 T cells. The wider study: Across all libraries, TRB reads numbered 110 million to 150 million, with about 1.5 +/- 0.3 million in each library.

Libraries were UMI-labeled 5' RACE TRB cDNA. TCRdb re-called the 5' RACE reads; one entry per CDR3 protein, DNA not given. The sample has 45,000 to 55,000 distinct CDR3 sequences, and its top ten clones hold 15%. In the case of this clonotype: The antigen is unknown.

Study-level points and caveats: The study found comparably high diversity in both naive subsets and much lower diversity in memory CD8+ cells.

This clonotype was sampled from a human donor in good health. Some clones in this sample may be carry-over from other donors' samples. Specimen: memory CD8+ T cells from blood.

Here the CDR3 reads CASRRDPYGYTF. The chain recombines TRBV28 with TRBJ1-2; lacking DNA, the TRBD1 call made by TCRdb goes unchecked. CDR3 length: 12 amino acids. Germline loops: CDR1 MDHEN, CDR2 SYDVKM.